The T cell receptor (beta chain) under discussion was sequenced for a study of T cell repertoires in cytomegalovirus infection. The overall study: An indication of both CMV infection and matching HLA type came from public TCR beta signatures. The study, taken as a whole, reports: CMV-specific HLA-C-restricted TCR beta clonotypes dominated the ex vivo response. Public TCR beta family frequency separated CMV-and-HLA carriers, including in an independent cohort.

In TCRdb, the reads were re-called with MiXCR into one record per CDR3 protein. The table has 250,000 or so distinct CDR3 sequences, roughly 9.1% seen once. V was pared by 5 bases and J by 6 bases, with 7 bases of the junction left unmatched. This CDR3 region has 15 residues. Germline V gene lookup returns CDR1 SGHTA and CDR2 FQGNSA. This clonotype was seen ten or more times. Its antigen is unknown. The sequence derives from a human donor in good health (CMV status not recorded). Some clones in this sample may be carry-over from other donors' samples. The sample was PBMCs. The chain joins TRBV7-2 to TRBJ1-2; 12 nucleotides agree with TRBD1. The CDR3 DNA reads as TGTGCCAGCAGCGGCGGGACAGGGGGCGCCGATGGCTACACCTTC. This encodes CASSGGTGGADGYTF. Combining the CDR3 with reference TRBV7-2 and TRBJ1-2 gives the whole variable domain GAGVSQSPSNKVTEKGKDVELRCDPISGHTALYWYRQSLGQGLEFLIYFQGNSAPDKSGLPSDRFSAERTGGSVSTLTIQRTQQEDSAVYLCASSGGTGGADGYTFGSGTRLTVV.